This TCR beta chain was captured by sequencing in a study of response to subunit inactivated influenza vaccine. V was pared by 2 bases and J by 11 bases, with 18 bases between. The CDR3 loop spans 14 amino acids. Germline V gives CDR1 MGHRA, CDR2 YSYEKL. Note on this clonotype: The antigen is unknown.

Study-wide findings and caveats: Each seasonal flu vaccination may recruit only limited new T cells, authors suggested.

TCRdb reprocessed the RT-PCR reads via MiXCR and lists one record per CDR3 protein. The table lists about 300,000 distinct CDR3 sequences, 21% of them singletons, with about 10% in the top ten. The source of this sequence is a man between 50 and 75 years old who received an inactivated influenza vaccine. V usage is TRBV4-1 and J usage is TRBJ1-2; D is perhaps TRBD1 (5 bases). Sequenced material: PBMCs from blood, taken about 20 months after vaccination. For the CDR3, the DNA is TGCGCCAGCAGCCAACCCCTCCGGGACGAAATGTACACCTTC. Translation: CASSQPLRDEMYTF.